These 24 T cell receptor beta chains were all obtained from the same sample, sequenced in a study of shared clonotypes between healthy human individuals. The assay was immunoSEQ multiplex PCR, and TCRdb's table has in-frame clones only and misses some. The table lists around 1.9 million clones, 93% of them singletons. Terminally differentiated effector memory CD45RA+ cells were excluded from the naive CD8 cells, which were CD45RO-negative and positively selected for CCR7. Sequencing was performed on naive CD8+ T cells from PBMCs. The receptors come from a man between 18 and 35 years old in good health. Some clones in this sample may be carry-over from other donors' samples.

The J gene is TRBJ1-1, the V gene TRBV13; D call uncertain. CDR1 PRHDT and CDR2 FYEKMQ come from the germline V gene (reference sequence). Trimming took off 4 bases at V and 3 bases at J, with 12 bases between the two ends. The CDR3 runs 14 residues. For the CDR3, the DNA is TGTGCCAGCAGCTCGGGCCCTAGGGACACTGAAGCTTTCTTT. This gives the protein CASSSGPRDTEAFF.

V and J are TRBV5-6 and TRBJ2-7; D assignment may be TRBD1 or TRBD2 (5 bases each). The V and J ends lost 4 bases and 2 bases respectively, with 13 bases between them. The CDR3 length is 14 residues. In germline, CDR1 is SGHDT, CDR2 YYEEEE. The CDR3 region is CASSGTGAPYEQYF. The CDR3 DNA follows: TGTGCCAGCAGCGGAACCGGGGCCCCCTACGAGCAGTACTTC.

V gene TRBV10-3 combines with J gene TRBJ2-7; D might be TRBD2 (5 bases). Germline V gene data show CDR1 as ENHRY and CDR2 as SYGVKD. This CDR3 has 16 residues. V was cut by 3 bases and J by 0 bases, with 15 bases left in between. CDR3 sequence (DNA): TGTGCCATCAGTGAAAAATCCCGTCGGGGCTCCTACGAGCAGTACTTC. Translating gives CAISEKSRRGSYEQYF.

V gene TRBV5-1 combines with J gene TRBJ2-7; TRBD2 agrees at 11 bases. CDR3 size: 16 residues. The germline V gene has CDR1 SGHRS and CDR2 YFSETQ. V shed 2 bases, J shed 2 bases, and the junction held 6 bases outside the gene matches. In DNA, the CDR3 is TGCGCCAGCAGCTTCGCTAGCGGGAGGTTTCCCTACGAGCAGTACTTC. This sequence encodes CASSFASGRFPYEQYF.

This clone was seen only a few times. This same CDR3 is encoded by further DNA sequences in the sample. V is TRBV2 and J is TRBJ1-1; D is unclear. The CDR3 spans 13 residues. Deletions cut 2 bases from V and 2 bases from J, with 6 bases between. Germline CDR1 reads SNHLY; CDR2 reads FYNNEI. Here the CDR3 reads CASSERANTEAFF. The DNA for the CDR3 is TGTGCCAGCAGTGAAAGGGCCAACACTGAAGCTTTCTTT.

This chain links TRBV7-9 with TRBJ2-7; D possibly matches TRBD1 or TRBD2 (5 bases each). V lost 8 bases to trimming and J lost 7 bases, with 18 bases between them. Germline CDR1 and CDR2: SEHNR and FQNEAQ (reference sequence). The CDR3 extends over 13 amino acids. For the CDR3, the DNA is TGTGCCAGCGCCGGGGACCCGGTAGTAGAGCAGTACTTC. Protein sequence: CASAGDPVVEQYF.

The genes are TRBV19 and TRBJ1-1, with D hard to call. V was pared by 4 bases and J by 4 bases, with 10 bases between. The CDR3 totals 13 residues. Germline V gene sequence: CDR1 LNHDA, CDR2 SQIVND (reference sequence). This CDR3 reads CASSTGIRTEAFF. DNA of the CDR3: TGTGCCAGTAGTACAGGAATACGCACTGAAGCTTTCTTT.

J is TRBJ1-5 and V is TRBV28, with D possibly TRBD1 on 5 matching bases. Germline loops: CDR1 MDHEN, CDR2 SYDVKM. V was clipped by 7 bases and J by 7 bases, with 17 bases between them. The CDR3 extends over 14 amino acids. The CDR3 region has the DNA TGTGCCAGCACCCCGTTTGGGGGGAAGCAGCCCCAGCATTTT. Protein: CASTPFGGKQPQHF.

The CDR3: CASSSLGGRANEQFF. The CDR3 DNA sequence: TGTGCCAGTAGTTCCCTTGGCGGGAGGGCCAATGAGCAGTTCTTC. The chain couples TRBV19 to TRBJ2-1, with TRBD2 matching 9 bases. Germline lookup yields CDR1 LNHDA and CDR2 SQIVND (reference sequence). Trimming at V came to 5 bases and at J to 6 bases, leaving 8 bases not matched to a gene. The CDR3 runs 15 residues. Based on the CDR3 plus reference TRBV19 and TRBJ2-1, the full variable domain is DGGITQSPKYLFRKEGQNVTLSCEQNLNHDAMYWYRQDPGQGLRLIYYSQIVNDFQKGDIAEGYSVSREKKESFPLTVTSAQKNPTAFYLCASSSLGGRANEQFFGPGTRLTVL.

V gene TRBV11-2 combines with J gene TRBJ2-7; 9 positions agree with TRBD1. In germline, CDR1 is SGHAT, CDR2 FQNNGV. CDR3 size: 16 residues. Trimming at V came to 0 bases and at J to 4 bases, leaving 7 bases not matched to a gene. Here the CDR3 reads CASSLDADRGGYEQYF. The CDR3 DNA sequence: TGTGCCAGCAGCTTAGACGCGGACAGGGGAGGGTACGAGCAGTACTTC.

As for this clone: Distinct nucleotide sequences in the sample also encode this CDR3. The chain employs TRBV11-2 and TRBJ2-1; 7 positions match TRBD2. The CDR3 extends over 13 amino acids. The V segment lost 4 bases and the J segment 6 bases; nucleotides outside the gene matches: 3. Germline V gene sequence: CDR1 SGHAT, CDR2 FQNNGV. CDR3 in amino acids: CASSSWTSNEQFF. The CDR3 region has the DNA TGTGCCAGCAGCTCTTGGACTAGCAATGAGCAGTTCTTC. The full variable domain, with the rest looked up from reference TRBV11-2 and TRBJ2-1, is EAGVAQSPRYKIIEKRQSVAFWCNPISGHATLYWYQQILGQGPKLLIQFQNNGVVDDSQLPKDRFSAERLKGVDSTLKIQPAKLEDSAVYLCASSSWTSNEQFFGPGTRLTVL.

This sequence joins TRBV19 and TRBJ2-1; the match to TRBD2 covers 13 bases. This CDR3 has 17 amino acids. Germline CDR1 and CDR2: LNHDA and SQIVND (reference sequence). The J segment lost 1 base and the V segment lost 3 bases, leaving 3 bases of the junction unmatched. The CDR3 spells CASSMTSGRLSYNEQFF. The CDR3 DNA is TGTGCCAGTAGTATGACTAGCGGGAGGTTGTCCTACAATGAGCAGTTCTTC.

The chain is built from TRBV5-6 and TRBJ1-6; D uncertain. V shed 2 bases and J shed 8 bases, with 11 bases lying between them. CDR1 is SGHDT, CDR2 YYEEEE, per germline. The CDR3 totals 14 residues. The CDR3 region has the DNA TGTGCCAGCAGCTTCGCGGCTGGGGATTCACCCCTCCACTTT. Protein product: CASSFAAGDSPLHF. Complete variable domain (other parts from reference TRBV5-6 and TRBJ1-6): DAGVTQSPTHLIKTRGQQVTLRCSPKSGHDTVSWYQQALGQGPQFIFQYYEEEERQRGNFPDRFSGHQFPNYSSELNVNALLLGDSALYLCASSFAAGDSPLHFGNGTRLTVT.

The CDR3 region has the DNA TGTGCTAGTGGTTTTGGATTCTACGAGCAGTACTTC. As protein: CASGFGFYEQYF. The genes are TRBV12-5 and TRBJ2-7, with no clear D. This CDR3 spans 12 amino acids. V lost 3 bases to trimming and J lost 3 bases, with 6 bases between them. The V gene's germline CDR1 is LGHNT and CDR2 FRNRAP.

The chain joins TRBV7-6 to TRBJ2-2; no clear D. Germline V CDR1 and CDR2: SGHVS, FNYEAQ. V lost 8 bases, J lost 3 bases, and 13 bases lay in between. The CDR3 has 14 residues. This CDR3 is CASRRGSHTGELFF. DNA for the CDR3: TGTGCCAGCCGACGTGGCAGCCACACCGGGGAGCTGTTTTTT.

The CDR3 DNA sequence: TGTGCCAGCACAGCCGTATCCTACGAGCAGTACTTC. Translating gives CASTAVSYEQYF. The V gene is TRBV6-1, the J gene TRBJ2-7, with D hard to call. The CDR3 length is 12 residues. V dropped 7 bases and J dropped 1 base, with 8 bases sitting between them. Germline V lookup: CDR1 MNHNS, CDR2 SASEGT.

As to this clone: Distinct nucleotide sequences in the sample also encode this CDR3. CDR3 amino acids: CASSQDRGTAYGYTF. The CDR3 DNA reads as TGCGCCAGCAGCCAAGATCGTGGGACGGCATATGGCTACACCTTC. The V call is TRBV4-1, the J call TRBJ1-2; the D gene is possibly TRBD1 (5 bases). The CDR3 is 15 amino acids. Germline CDR1 MGHRA, CDR2 YSYEKL. V shed 0 bases and J shed 5 bases, with 13 bases lying between them.

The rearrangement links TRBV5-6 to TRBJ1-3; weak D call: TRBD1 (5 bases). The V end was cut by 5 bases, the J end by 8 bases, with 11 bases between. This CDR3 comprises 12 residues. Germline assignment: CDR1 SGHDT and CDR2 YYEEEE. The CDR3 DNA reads TGTGCCAGCAGGGGACCGGGTTACACCATATATTTT. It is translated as CASRGPGYTIYF.

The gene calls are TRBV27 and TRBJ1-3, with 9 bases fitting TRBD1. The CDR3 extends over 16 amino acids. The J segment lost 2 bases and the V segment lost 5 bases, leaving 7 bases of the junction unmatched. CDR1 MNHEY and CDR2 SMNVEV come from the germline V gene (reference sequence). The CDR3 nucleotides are TGTGCCAGCAGTCCTACAGGGGGCCCGGCTGGAAACACCATATATTTT. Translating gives CASSPTGGPAGNTIYF.

The CDR3 DNA reads as TGTGCCAGCAGCTGGGGGACAGGGGGCCCAGATACGCAGTATTTT. It yields the protein CASSWGTGGPDTQYF. V usage is TRBV5-6 and J usage is TRBJ2-3, with 12 bases fitting TRBD1. Germline CDR1 is SGHDT and CDR2 is YYEEEE. The CDR3 covers 15 residues. J was trimmed by 4 bases and V by 3 bases; bases with no gene match: 3.

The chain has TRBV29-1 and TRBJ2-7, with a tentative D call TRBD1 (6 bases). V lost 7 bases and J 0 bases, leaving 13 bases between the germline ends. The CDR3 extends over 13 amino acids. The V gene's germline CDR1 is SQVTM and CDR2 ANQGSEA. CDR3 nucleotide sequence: TGCAGCGCCGAGACAGGAATCTCCTACGAGCAGTACTTC. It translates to CSAETGISYEQYF.

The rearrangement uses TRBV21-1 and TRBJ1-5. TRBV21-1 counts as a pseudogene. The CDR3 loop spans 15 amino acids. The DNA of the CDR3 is TGTGCCAGCAGCAGGGGACCGAGTAGCAATCAGCCCCAGCATTTT. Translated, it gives CASSRGPSSNQPQHF.

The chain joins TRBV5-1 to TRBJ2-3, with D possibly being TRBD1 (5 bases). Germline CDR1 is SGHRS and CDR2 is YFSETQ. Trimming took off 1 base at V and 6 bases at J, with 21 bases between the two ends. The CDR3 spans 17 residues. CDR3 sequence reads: CASSLIPGYFERDTQYF. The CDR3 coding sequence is TGCGCCAGCAGCTTGATTCCAGGGTATTTCGAGAGGGATACGCAGTATTTT.

The CDR3 region has the DNA TGTGCCACCGCTACAGGCAGCAATCAGCCCCAGCATTTT. It specifies CATATGSNQPQHF. The genes are TRBV15 and TRBJ1-5; TRBD1 is a possible D gene (5 bases). V lost 8 bases and J lost 1, with 9 bases in between. Germline V CDR1 and CDR2: LNHNV, YYDKDF (reference sequence). The CDR3 has 13 amino acids. Full variable domain (outside the CDR3, taken from reference TRBV15 and TRBJ1-5): DAMVIQNPRYQVTQFGKPVTLSCSQTLNHNVMYWYQQKSSQAPKLLFHYYDKDFNNEADTPDNFQSRRPNTSFCFLDIRSPGLGDTAMYLCATATGSNQPQHFGDGTRLSIL.